The TCR beta chain described here comes from a study of vaccination effects on CD4 cells after COVID-19. The germline V gene encodes CDR1 SGDLS and CDR2 YYNGEE. V shed 2 bases and J 4 bases; nucleotides not matched to a gene: 4. The CDR3 is 15 residues long. This clone has just one count. The antigen is unknown. Sequencing was performed with immunoSEQ multiplex PCR; in TCRdb, only in-frame clones are kept and a portion is missing. The data hold about 79,000 clones, with about 74% observed a single time. Sequencing was preceded by expansion of antigen-specific CD4+ T cells with viral peptide pools in the ViraFEST assay. Subsequent to a culture period of around eleven days, CD4+ T cells were isolated. People in the vaccine group had not been infected with SARS-CoV-2 before, and their nucleocapsid antibodies were negative. Cultures of some 2.2 million PBMC per well contained about 10 IU/ml IL-2 plus 10 ug/ml peptides. Cultures had half their medium replaced with IL-2 medium on days 3 and 7.

The sample in question was CD4+ T cells from PBMCs cultured with HCoV-229E spike peptides, obtained before COVID-19 vaccination. The chain has TRBV9 and TRBJ2-3; 10 bases align to TRBD1. The sequence was collected from a human donor who received a COVID-19 vaccine. CDR3 DNA: TGTGCCAGCAGCGTCCGGGACAGGGGCGCAGATACGCAGTATTTT. Residues: CASSVRDRGADTQYF.